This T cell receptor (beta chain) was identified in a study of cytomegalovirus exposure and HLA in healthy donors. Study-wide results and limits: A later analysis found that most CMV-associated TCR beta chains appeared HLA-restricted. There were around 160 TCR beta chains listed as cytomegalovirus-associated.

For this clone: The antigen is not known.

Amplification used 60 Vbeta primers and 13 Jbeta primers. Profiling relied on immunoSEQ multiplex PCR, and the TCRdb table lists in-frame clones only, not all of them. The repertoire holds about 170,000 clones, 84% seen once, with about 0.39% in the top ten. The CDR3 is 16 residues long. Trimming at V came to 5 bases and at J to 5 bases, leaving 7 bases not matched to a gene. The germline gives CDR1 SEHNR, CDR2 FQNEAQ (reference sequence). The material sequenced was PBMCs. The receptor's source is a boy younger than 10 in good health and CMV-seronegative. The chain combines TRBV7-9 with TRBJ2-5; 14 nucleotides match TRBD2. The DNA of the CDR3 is TGTGCCAGCAGCCAGGGACTAGCGGGAGCAGGGGAGACCCAGTACTTC. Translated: CASSQGLAGAGETQYF.